This entry lists 10 T cell receptor beta chains sequenced from one sample in a study of cytomegalovirus exposure and HLA in healthy donors. The PCR had 60 Vbeta and 13 Jbeta primers. Sequencing was performed with immunoSEQ multiplex PCR; in TCRdb, only in-frame clones are kept and a portion is missing. The data contain 110,000 to 150,000 clones, about 70% of them singletons. Sample: PBMCs. The receptor source for this set is a woman aged 40-49 years in good health and CMV-seronegative.

V gene TRBV28 combines with J gene TRBJ1-1; 8 bases are a match to TRBD1. The length of the CDR3 is 17 residues. Germline-derived CDR1 and CDR2 are MDHEN and SYDVKM. The J segment lost 0 bases and the V segment lost 6 bases, leaving 12 bases of the junction unmatched. The CDR3 nucleotides are TGTGCCAGCAGCCCGCTGAGAGGGGACAGGATGAACACTGAAGCTTTCTTT. It codes for CASSPLRGDRMNTEAFF.

V gene TRBV2 combines with J gene TRBJ2-7, with D possibly matching TRBD1 (5 bases). V was shortened by 0 bases and J by 4 bases, with 7 bases between the two germline ends. The CDR3 sequence is 13 residues long. Germline V CDR1 and CDR2: SNHLY, FYNNEI. For the CDR3, the DNA is TGTGCCAGCAGTGAAGCAAGGGGTTACGAGCAGTACTTC. Translated: CASSEARGYEQYF.

The chain carries TRBV4-2 and TRBJ1-4; no reliable D call. CDR3 size: 17 residues. Germline V gives CDR1 LGHNA, CDR2 YNFKEQ. Trimming stripped 0 bases from V and 8 bases from J, with 19 bases between. Here the CDR3 reads CASSQDGRSGLAEKLFF. DNA for the CDR3: TGTGCCAGCAGCCAAGATGGTCGCTCAGGTCTCGCGGAAAAACTGTTTTTT.

The chain employs TRBV30 and TRBJ2-3, with D perhaps TRBD1 (5 bases). Trimming left V 3 bases short and J 4 bases short, with 11 bases between. This CDR3 region has 13 residues. Germline CDR1 is GTSNPN and CDR2 is SVGIG (reference sequence). Here the CDR3 DNA reads TGTGCCTGGAGCCCAGGGTTCTCAGATACGCAGTATTTT. This encodes CAWSPGFSDTQYF.

This sequence joins TRBV19 and TRBJ1-5; D ambiguous. The CDR3 sequence is 19 residues long. Deletions cut 5 bases from V and 6 bases from J, with 29 bases between. Per the germline V gene, CDR1 is LNHDA and CDR2 is SQIVND (reference sequence). The CDR3 protein is CASSSPLGQRDPLGQPQHF. The CDR3 region has the DNA TGTGCCAGTAGTTCCCCCCTCGGGCAACGAGACCCACTAGGTCAGCCCCAGCATTTT.

V is TRBV10-3 and J is TRBJ2-6; 7 bases line up with TRBD1. CDR1 and CDR2 (germline): ENHRY, SYGVKD. The V segment lost 4 bases and the J segment 0 bases; nucleotides outside the gene matches: 9. This CDR3 region has 18 residues. CDR3 protein: CAISGYRGDSSGANVLTF. The CDR3 DNA is TGTGCCATCAGTGGCTACAGGGGAGATTCCTCTGGGGCCAACGTCCTGACTTTC.

The chain recombines TRBV11-2 with TRBJ2-7; 7 nucleotides match TRBD1. The V and J ends lost 3 bases and 5 bases, in that order; junction bases with no gene match: 7. This CDR3 contains 14 residues. Germline-derived CDR1 and CDR2 are SGHAT and FQNNGV. In nucleotides, the CDR3 is TGTGCCAGCAGCTTCGACAGGGCTTATGACGAGCAGTACTTC. This gives the protein CASSFDRAYDEQYF.

The gene calls are TRBV5-1 and TRBJ2-4; D possibly corresponds to TRBD1 (6 bases). The CDR3 spans 15 residues. Germline V gives CDR1 SGHRS, CDR2 YFSETQ. Trimming stripped 4 bases from V and 0 bases from J, with 11 bases between. The CDR3 protein is CASSPGVLAKNIQYF. In nucleotides, the CDR3 is TGCGCCAGCAGCCCAGGGGTCCTAGCCAAAAACATTCAGTACTTC.

The V call is TRBV7-2, the J call TRBJ2-5; a weak D match, TRBD2 (6 bases). The CDR3 covers 15 residues. Germline V gene sequence: CDR1 SGHTA, CDR2 FQGNSA. The V end was cut by 6 bases, the J end by 3 bases, with 17 bases between. The CDR3 reads CASRGKSSAEETQYF. CDR3 DNA: TGTGCCAGCAGGGGAAAATCTAGCGCGGAAGAGACCCAGTACTTC.

This clone was observed a single time. V and J are TRBV27 and TRBJ2-1, with 8 bases that match TRBD1. The V gene's germline CDR1 is MNHEY and CDR2 SMNVEV (reference sequence). The CDR3 is 13 residues long. With 5 bases clipped from V and 10 bases from J, the junction kept 7 bases outside the gene matches. The CDR3 here is CASSPLDREEQFF. The CDR3 DNA sequence: TGTGCCAGCAGTCCCCTGGACAGGGAAGAGCAGTTCTTC.